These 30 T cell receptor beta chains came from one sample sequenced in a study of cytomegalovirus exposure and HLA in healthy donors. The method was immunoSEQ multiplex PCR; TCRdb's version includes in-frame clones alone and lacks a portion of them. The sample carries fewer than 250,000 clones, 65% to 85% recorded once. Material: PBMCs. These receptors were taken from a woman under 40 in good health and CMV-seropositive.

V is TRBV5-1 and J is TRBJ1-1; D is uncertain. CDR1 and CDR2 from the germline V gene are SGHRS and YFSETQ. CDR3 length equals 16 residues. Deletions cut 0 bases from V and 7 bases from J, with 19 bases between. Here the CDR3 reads CASSLATEGSRLEAFF. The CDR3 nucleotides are TGCGCCAGCAGCTTGGCGACGGAAGGTTCCCGTCTTGAAGCTTTCTTT.

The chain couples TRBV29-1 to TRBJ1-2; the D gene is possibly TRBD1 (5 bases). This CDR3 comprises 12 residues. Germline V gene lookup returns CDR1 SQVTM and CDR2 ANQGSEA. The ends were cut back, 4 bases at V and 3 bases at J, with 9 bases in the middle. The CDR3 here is CSVASRDYGYTF. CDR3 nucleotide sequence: TGCAGCGTTGCAAGCAGGGACTATGGCTACACCTTC.

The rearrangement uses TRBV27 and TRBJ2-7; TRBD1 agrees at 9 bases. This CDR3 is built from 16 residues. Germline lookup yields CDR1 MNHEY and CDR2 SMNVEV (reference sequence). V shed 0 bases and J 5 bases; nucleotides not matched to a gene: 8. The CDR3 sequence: CASSLSLGQGSHEQYF. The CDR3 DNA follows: TGTGCCAGCAGTTTATCCCTCGGACAGGGGTCCCACGAGCAGTACTTC.

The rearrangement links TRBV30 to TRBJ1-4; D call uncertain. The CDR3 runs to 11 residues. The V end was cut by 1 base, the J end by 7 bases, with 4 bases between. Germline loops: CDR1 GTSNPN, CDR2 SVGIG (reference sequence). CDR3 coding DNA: TGTGCCTGGAGTGGTCCTGAAAAACTGTTTTTT. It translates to CAWSGPEKLFF.

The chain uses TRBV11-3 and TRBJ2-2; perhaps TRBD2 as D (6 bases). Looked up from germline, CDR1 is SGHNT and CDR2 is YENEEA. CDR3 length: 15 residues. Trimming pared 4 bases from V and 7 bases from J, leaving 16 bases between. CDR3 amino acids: CASSSRGGQGGELFF. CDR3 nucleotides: TGTGCCAGCAGCTCCCGTGGAGGGCAGGGCGGGGAGCTGTTTTTT. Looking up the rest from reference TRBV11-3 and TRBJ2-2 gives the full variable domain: EAGVVQSPRYKIIEKKQPVAFWCNPISGHNTLYWYLQNLGQGPELLIRYENEEAVDDSQLPKDRFSAERLKGVDSTLKIQPAELGDSAVYLCASSSRGGQGGELFFGEGSRLTVL.

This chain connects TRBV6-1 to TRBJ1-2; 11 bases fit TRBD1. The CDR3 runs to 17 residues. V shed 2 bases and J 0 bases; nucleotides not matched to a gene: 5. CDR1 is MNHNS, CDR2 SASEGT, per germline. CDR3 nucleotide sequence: TGTGCCAGCAGTGAATCCCGGACAGGGGGCCCTAACTATGGCTACACCTTC. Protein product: CASSESRTGGPNYGYTF.

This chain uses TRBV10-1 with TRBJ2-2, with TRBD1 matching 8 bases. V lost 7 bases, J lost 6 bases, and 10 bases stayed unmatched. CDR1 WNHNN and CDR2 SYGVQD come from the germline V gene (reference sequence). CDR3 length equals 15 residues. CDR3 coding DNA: TGCGCCAGCACCGAGAGGGCAGGGGGCCCCGGGGAGCTGTTTTTT. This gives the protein CASTERAGGPGELFF.

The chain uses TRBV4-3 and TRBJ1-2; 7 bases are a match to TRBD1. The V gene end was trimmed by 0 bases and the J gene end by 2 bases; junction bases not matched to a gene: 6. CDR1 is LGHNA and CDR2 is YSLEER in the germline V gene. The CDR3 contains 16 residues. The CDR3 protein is CASSQDTGEGNYGYTF. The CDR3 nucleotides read TGCGCCAGCAGCCAAGATACAGGGGAGGGAAACTATGGCTACACCTTC.

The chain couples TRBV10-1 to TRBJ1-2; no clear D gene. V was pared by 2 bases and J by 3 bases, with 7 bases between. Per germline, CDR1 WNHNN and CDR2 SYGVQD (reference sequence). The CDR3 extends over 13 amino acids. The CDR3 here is CASSELRDYGYTF. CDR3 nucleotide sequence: TGCGCCAGCAGTGAGCTGAGGGACTATGGCTACACCTTC.

CDR3 sequence reads: CAWSSQANTEAFF. Here the CDR3 DNA reads TGTGCCTGGAGTAGCCAGGCAAACACTGAAGCTTTCTTT. The chain recombines TRBV30 with TRBJ1-1; D ambiguous. This CDR3 comprises 13 residues. Looked up from germline, CDR1 is GTSNPN and CDR2 is SVGIG (reference sequence). V lost 2 bases, J lost 2 bases, and 9 bases lay in between.

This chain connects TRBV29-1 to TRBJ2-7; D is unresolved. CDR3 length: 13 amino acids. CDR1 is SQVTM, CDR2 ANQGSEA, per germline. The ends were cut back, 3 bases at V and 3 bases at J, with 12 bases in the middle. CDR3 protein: CSVEAGLGYEQYF. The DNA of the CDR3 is TGCAGCGTTGAGGCTGGGCTCGGCTACGAGCAGTACTTC.

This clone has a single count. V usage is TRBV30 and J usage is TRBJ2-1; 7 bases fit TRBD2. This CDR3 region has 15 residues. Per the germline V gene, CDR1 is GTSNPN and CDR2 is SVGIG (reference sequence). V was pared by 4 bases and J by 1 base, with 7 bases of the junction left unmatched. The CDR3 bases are TGTGCCTGGACCGCGGGGCGGGAGTCCTACAATGAGCAGTTCTTC. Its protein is CAWTAGRESYNEQFF.

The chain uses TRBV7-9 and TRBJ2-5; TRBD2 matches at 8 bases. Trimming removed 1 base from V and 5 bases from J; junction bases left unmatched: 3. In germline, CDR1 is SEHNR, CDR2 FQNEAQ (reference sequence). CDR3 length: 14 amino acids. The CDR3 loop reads CASSLGLAGETQYF. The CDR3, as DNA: TGTGCCAGCAGCTTAGGTCTAGCGGGTGAGACCCAGTACTTC.

The CDR3 loop reads CASSYSASYGYTF. In DNA, the CDR3 is TGTGCCAGCAGTTACTCGGCCTCCTATGGCTACACCTTC. The chain is built from TRBV6-5 and TRBJ1-2; D not resolved. Germline values: CDR1 MNHEY, CDR2 SVGAGI. Trimming cost V 0 bases and J 4 bases, with 6 bases left between them. This CDR3 region has 13 residues.

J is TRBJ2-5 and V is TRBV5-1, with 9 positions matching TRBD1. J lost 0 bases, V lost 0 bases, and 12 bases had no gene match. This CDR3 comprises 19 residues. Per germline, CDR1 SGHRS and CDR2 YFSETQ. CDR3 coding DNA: TGCGCCAGCAGCTTGGATACGGGACAGGGATATCGGTACCAAGAGACCCAGTACTTC. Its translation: CASSLDTGQGYRYQETQYF.

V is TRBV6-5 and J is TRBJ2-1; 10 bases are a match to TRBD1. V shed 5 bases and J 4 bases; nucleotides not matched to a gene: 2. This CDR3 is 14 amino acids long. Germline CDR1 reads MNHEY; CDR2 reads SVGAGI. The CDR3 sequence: CASSRGQGYNEQFF. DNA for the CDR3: TGTGCCAGCAGTCGGGGACAGGGGTACAATGAGCAGTTCTTC.

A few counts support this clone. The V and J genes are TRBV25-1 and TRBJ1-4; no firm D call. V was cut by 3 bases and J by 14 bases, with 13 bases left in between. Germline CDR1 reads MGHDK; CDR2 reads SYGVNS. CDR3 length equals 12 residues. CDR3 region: CASSDAPSRLFF. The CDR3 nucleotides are TGTGCCAGCAGTGATGCCCCCTCAAGGCTGTTTTTT.

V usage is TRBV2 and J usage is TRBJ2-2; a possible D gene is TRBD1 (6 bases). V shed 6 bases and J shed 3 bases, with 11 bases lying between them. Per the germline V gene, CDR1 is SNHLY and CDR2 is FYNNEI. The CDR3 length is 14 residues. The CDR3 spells CASRGALYTGELFF. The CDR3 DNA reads TGTGCCAGCAGGGGGGCTCTTTACACCGGGGAGCTGTTTTTT.

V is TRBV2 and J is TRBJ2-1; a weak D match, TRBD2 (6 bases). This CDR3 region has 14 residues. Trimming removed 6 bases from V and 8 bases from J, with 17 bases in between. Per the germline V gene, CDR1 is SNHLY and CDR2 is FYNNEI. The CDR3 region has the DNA TGTGCCAGCAGCGGTCGTGGGGGGAGTCATGAGCAGTTCTTC. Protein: CASSGRGGSHEQFF. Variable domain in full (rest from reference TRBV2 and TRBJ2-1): EPEVTQTPSHQVTQMGQEVILRCVPISNHLYFYWYRQILGQKVEFLVSFYNNEISEKSEIFDDQFSVERPDGSNFTLKIRSTKLEDSAMYFCASSGRGGSHEQFFGPGTRLTVL.

The DNA for the CDR3 is TGTGCCAGCAGTGACTCGGACAACACTGAAGCTTTCTTT. It translates to CASSDSDNTEAFF. The chain carries TRBV6-4 and TRBJ1-1; no clear D gene. Trimming took 0 bases from V and 2 from J, leaving 4 bases between them. This CDR3 is built from 13 residues. Per germline, CDR1 MRHNA and CDR2 SNTAGT.

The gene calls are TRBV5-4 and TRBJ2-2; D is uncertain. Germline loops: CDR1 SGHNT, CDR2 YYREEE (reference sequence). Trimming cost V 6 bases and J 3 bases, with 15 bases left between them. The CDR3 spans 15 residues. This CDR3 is CASTPPNSYTGELFF. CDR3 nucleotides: TGTGCCAGCACCCCCCCGAACTCCTACACCGGGGAGCTGTTTTTT. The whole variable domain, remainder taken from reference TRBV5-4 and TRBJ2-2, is ETGVTQSPTHLIKTRGQQVTLRCSSQSGHNTVSWYQQALGQGPQFIFQYYREEENGRGNFPPRFSGLQFPNYSSELNVNALELDDSALYLCASTPPNSYTGELFFGEGSRLTVL.

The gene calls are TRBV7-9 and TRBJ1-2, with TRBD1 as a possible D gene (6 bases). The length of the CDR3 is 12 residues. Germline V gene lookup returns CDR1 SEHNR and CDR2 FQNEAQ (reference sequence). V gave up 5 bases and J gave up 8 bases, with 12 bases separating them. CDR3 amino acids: CASSAVGGGYTF. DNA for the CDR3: TGTGCCAGCAGCGCTGTAGGGGGAGGCTACACCTTC.

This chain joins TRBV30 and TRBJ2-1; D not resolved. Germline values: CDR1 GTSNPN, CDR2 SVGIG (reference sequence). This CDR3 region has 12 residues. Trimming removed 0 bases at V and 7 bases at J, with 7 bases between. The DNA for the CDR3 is TGTGCCTGGAGTGTAGCTGGAAATGAGCAGTTCTTC. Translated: CAWSVAGNEQFF. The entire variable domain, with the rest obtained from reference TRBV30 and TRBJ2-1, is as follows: SQTIHQWPATLVQPVGSPLSLECTVEGTSNPNLYWYRQAAGRGLQLLFYSVGIGQISSEVPQNLSASRPQDRQFILSSKKLLLSDSGFYLCAWSVAGNEQFFGPGTRLTVL.

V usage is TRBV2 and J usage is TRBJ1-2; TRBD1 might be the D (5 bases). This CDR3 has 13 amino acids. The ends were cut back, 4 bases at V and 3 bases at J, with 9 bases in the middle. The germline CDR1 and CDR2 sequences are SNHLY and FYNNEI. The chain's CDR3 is CASSVETDYGYTF. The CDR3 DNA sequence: TGTGCCAGCAGTGTCGAGACAGACTATGGCTACACCTTC.

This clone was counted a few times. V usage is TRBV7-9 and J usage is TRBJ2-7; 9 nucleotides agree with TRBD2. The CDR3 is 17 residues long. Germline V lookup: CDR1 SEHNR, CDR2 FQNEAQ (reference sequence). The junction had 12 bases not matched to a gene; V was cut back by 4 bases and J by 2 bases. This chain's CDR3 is CASSSPLATSGTYEQYF. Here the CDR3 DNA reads TGTGCCAGCAGCTCCCCCCTGGCGACTAGCGGTACCTACGAGCAGTACTTC.

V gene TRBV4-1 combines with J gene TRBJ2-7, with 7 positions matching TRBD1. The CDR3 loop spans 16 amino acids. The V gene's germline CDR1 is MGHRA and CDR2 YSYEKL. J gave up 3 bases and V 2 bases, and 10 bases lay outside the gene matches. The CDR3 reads CASSQWTTGRGYEQYF. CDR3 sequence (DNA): TGCGCCAGCAGCCAATGGACGACAGGGAGAGGCTACGAGCAGTACTTC.

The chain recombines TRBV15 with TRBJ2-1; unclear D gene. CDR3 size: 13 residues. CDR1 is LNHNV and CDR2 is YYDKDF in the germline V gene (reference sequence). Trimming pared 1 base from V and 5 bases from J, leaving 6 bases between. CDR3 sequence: CATSRGADNEQFF. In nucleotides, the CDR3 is TGTGCCACCAGCAGAGGCGCAGACAATGAGCAGTTCTTC. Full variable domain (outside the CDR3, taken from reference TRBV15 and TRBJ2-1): DAMVIQNPRYQVTQFGKPVTLSCSQTLNHNVMYWYQQKSSQAPKLLFHYYDKDFNNEADTPDNFQSRRPNTSFCFLDIRSPGLGDTAMYLCATSRGADNEQFFGPGTRLTVL.

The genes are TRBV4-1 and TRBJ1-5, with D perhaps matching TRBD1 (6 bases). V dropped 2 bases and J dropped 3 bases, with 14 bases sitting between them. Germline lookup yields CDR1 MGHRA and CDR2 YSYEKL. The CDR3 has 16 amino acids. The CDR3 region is CASSQLIQGTNQPQHF. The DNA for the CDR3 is TGCGCCAGCAGCCAATTAATACAGGGCACCAATCAGCCCCAGCATTTT.

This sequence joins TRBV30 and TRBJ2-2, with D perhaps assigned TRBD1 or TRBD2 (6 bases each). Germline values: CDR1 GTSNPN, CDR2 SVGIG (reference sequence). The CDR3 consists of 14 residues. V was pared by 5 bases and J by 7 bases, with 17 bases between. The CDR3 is CAWYLGGPHGELFF. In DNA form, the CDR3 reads TGTGCCTGGTACCTGGGGGGCCCCCACGGGGAGCTGTTTTTT.

The CDR3 spells CASSEAVQGSETQYF. CDR3 nucleotides: TGTGCCAGCAGTGAAGCCGTACAGGGGTCAGAGACCCAGTACTTC. The chain recombines TRBV6-1 with TRBJ2-5; TRBD1 aligns across 7 bases. Germline V gene sequence: CDR1 MNHNS, CDR2 SASEGT. Germline trimming cut 0 bases from V and 4 bases from J; bases unmatched to any gene: 5. The CDR3 has 15 amino acids.